A single sample gave rise to the 23 T cell receptor beta chains below, sequenced in a study of T cells in Graves' hyperthyroidism and ophthalmopathy (dated by TCRdb to about 2019). The method was multiplex PCR. Instrument used: Illumina HiSeq 2000. Amplification of TCR beta CDR3 regions was carried out from RNA transcripts. The first round of RT-PCR for the TCR CDR3 was performed with the HTBI primer set and the Qiagen OneStep RT-PCR kit. TCRdb applied fastp at Q25 and MiXCR to the public reads, then kept only in-frame beta chains. Each CDR3 protein appears once, grouped with its most common genes and DNA. This sample comprises 300,000 to 450,000 distinct CDR3 sequences, more than 13% of them detected only once. Clones ranked in the top ten supply around a third of the sample. The specimen was blood. These receptors all stem from a woman in her thirties with Graves' hyperthyroidism.

Many counts were recorded for this clonotype. This rearrangement joins TRBV5-1 to TRBJ2-1; 7 positions match TRBD1. The V gene end was trimmed by 0 bases and the J gene end by 0 bases; junction bases not matched to a gene: 9. There are 18 residues in the CDR3. CDR1 and CDR2 from the germline V gene are SGHRS and YFSETQ. CDR3 region: CASSLAPLGQRSYNEQFF. DNA for the CDR3: TGCGCCAGCAGCTTGGCACCCTTGGGACAGCGCTCCTACAATGAGCAGTTCTTC.

This clonotype was recorded many times. This rearrangement joins TRBV20-1 to TRBJ2-7, with D perhaps matching TRBD2 (7 bases). Germline CDR1 DFQATT, CDR2 SNEGSKA (reference sequence). This CDR3 contains 14 residues. Between the trimmed V and J ends, which lost 5 bases and 1 base, there was a span of 15 bases. The CDR3 coding sequence is TGCAGTGCTCTCGGGGAGGGGGTGTCCTACGAGCAGTACTTC. Translating it yields CSALGEGVSYEQYF.

In this sample, this clonotype turned up a few times. The chain carries TRBV11-2 and TRBJ2-7; D call uncertain. The CDR3 totals 15 residues. V was cut by 0 bases and J by 3 bases, with 12 bases left in between. Germline CDR1 reads SGHAT; CDR2 reads FQNNGV. The CDR3 DNA sequence: TGTGCCAGCAGCTTAGATCATAACGGTTTCTACGAGCAGTACTTC. Amino acid sequence: CASSLDHNGFYEQYF.

The chain links TRBV9 to TRBJ2-5; possible D gene TRBD2, 5 bases. This CDR3 region has 15 residues. Trimming took off 4 bases at V and 13 bases at J, with 26 bases between the two ends. Germline lookup yields CDR1 SGDLS and CDR2 YYNGEE. CDR3 sequence (DNA): TGTGCCAGCAGCCCCCCCCCCGAGACTACAAATAGAGTGTACTTC. It specifies CASSPPPETTNRVYF.

This clonotype showed up many times. The rearrangement links TRBV20-1 to TRBJ2-5; 13 nucleotides align to TRBD2. V lost 5 bases and J lost 5; bases outside the gene matches: 11. This CDR3 is built from 16 residues. The germline V gene encodes CDR1 DFQATT and CDR2 SNEGSKA (reference sequence). CDR3 in amino acids: CSAVRTSGSSRETQYF. Written as DNA, the CDR3 is TGCAGTGCTGTAAGGACTAGCGGGAGTTCTAGGGAGACCCAGTACTTC.

In this sample, this clonotype turned up many times. The chain has TRBV28 and TRBJ2-2; D is undetermined. CDR3 length equals 12 residues. Trimming stripped 4 bases from V and 3 bases from J, with 3 bases between. Germline CDR1 MDHEN, CDR2 SYDVKM. CDR3 residues: CASSSHTGELFF. The CDR3 nucleotides are TGTGCCAGCAGTTCCCACACCGGGGAGCTGTTTTTT.

The CDR3 is CASTYGGTTGGSPLHF. The CDR3 region has the DNA TGTGCCAGCACCTACGGTGGGACGACGGGGGGTTCACCCCTCCACTTT. The J gene is TRBJ1-6, the V gene TRBV6-1; TRBD1 is a possible D gene (5 bases). The CDR3 loop spans 16 amino acids. Trimming took 7 bases from V and 9 from J, leaving 22 bases between them. CDR1 and CDR2 from the germline V gene are MNHNS and SASEGT.

This clonotype was detected only a few times. The V and J genes are TRBV29-1 and TRBJ2-7; unclear D gene. The germline gives CDR1 SQVTM, CDR2 ANQGSEA. The CDR3 runs to 12 residues. CDR3 DNA sequence: TGCTCCCCGTCCTGGGCTTCCTACGAGCAGTACTTC. Amino acid sequence: CSPSWASYEQYF.

This clonotype showed up just a few times. This chain links TRBV5-1 with TRBJ2-3; TRBD2 might be the D (6 bases). This CDR3 contains 14 residues. V was pared by 4 bases and J by 0 bases, with 9 bases between. CDR1 is SGHRS, CDR2 YFSETQ, per germline. In nucleotides, the CDR3 is TGCGCCAGCAGCATGGGACTTAGCACAGATACGCAGTATTTT. Protein product: CASSMGLSTDTQYF.

The chain joins TRBV5-1 to TRBJ2-7; D unresolved. Trimming left V 1 base short and J 0 bases short, with 11 bases between. There are 15 residues in the CDR3. The germline gives CDR1 SGHRS, CDR2 YFSETQ. CDR3 in amino acids: CASSLYGENSYEQYF. CDR3 nucleotides: TGCGCCAGCAGCTTGTACGGCGAAAACTCCTACGAGCAGTACTTC. The whole variable domain, filled in from reference TRBV5-1 and TRBJ2-7, reads KAGVTQTPRYLIKTRGQQVTLSCSPISGHRSVSWYQQTPGQGLQFLFEYFSETQRNKGNFPGRFSGRQFSNSRSEMNVSTLELGDSALYLCASSLYGENSYEQYFGPGTRLTVT.

This clonotype was detected ten times or more. The CDR3 region is CSARAGVLEEKLFF. The CDR3 bases are TGCAGTGCTAGGGCAGGGGTTTTGGAGGAAAAACTGTTTTTT. V gene TRBV20-1 combines with J gene TRBJ1-4; a weak D match, TRBD1 (6 bases). Germline loops: CDR1 DFQATT, CDR2 SNEGSKA (reference sequence). This CDR3 spans 14 amino acids. The V end lost 3 bases, the J end lost 8 bases, and 16 bases lay between the germline ends.

In its sample, this clonotype was seen many times. The chain employs TRBV2 and TRBJ2-5; possibly TRBD2 for D (6 bases). V was pared by 10 bases and J by 1 base, with 10 bases between. Germline V lookup: CDR1 SNHLY, CDR2 FYNNEI. This CDR3 spans 12 amino acids. CDR3 in DNA: TGTGCCACTAGCGCCATCCAAGAGACCCAGTACTTC. The encoded protein is CATSAIQETQYF.

The gene calls are TRBV11-1 and TRBJ2-1; 9 bases match TRBD2. This CDR3 contains 15 residues. V trimming: 5 bases; J trimming: 7 bases; junction bases outside the gene matches: 9. Germline V lookup: CDR1 SGHAT, CDR2 FQDESV (reference sequence). The CDR3: CASSPGTSHTNEQFF. The CDR3 DNA sequence: TGTGCCAGCAGCCCCGGGACTAGCCACACGAATGAGCAGTTCTTC.

This clonotype was counted only a few times. The chain links TRBV12-3 or TRBV12-4 to TRBJ2-1; 9 nucleotides line up with TRBD1. The CDR3 runs 15 residues. V was clipped by 5 bases and J by 3 bases; unmatched bases: 5. The DNA of the CDR3 is TGTGCCAGCAGTCCCCAGACAGGGGGCTACAATGAGCAGTTCTTC. It translates to CASSPQTGGYNEQFF.

V is TRBV12-3 or TRBV12-4 and J is TRBJ1-2; the D is unclear. CDR3 length equals 11 residues. Trimming removed 6 bases at V and 8 bases at J, with 10 bases between. In DNA form, the CDR3 reads TGTGCCAGCAGGGCGTCCGGGGGCTACACCTTC. Translating gives CASRASGGYTF.

On this clonotype: Just one base apart from a much larger clone, this may be a read error. This chain links TRBV4-1 with TRBJ2-7; D gene ambiguous. There are 16 residues in the CDR3. Germline V gives CDR1 MGHRA, CDR2 YSYEKL. CDR3 DNA: TGCACCAGCAGCCAAGGATATCGAACGTCGTCCTACGAGCAGTACTTC. Amino acids: CTSSQGYRTSSYEQYF.

This clonotype was recorded at least ten times. V and J are TRBV18 and TRBJ2-3; a weak D match, TRBD2 (7 bases). There are 16 residues in the CDR3. CDR1 is KGHSH and CDR2 is LQKENI in the germline V gene. The V and J ends lost 3 bases and 0 bases respectively, with 13 bases between them. The CDR3 loop reads CASSPQGTTSTDTQYF. In DNA form, the CDR3 reads TGTGCCAGCTCACCGCAGGGGACTACTAGCACAGATACGCAGTATTTT.

This clonotype occurred once. The chain is built from TRBV12-3 or TRBV12-4 and TRBJ1-5, with no clear D. This CDR3 comprises 17 residues. V was pared by 5 bases and J by 0 bases, with 17 bases between. CDR3: CASSEAAAAYSNQPQHF. The CDR3 DNA sequence: TGTGCCAGCAGTGAAGCGGCCGCAGCTTATAGCAATCAGCCCCAGCATTTT.

Details on this clonotype: It may be a read error: a sequence one base away is much more abundant. J is TRBJ2-1 and V is TRBV5-5; 9 nucleotides match TRBD1. This CDR3 has 18 amino acids. The junction had 15 bases not matched to a gene; V was cut back by 3 bases and J by 5 bases. Germline CDR1 SGHKS, CDR2 YYEKEE (reference sequence). The CDR3 protein is CASSSTPLGTGRDNEQFF. As DNA, the CDR3 is TGTGCCAGCAGCTCGACCCCCCTAGGGACAGGGCGGGACAATGAGCAGTTCTTC.

This clonotype was seen at least ten times. The J gene is TRBJ2-3, the V gene TRBV6-2 or TRBV6-3, with D perhaps matching TRBD2 (5 bases). Germline V gives CDR1 MNHEY, CDR2 SVGEGT. This CDR3 comprises 16 residues. V lost 2 bases, J lost 4 bases, and 16 bases lay in between. The CDR3 nucleotides are TGTGCCAGCAGTTACGTTGGTCGGGGATCGGCAGATACGCAGTATTTT. It is translated as CASSYVGRGSADTQYF.

This clonotype came up many times. V and J are TRBV6-2 or TRBV6-3 and TRBJ1-1; 9 positions match TRBD1. The V gene's germline CDR1 is MNHEY and CDR2 SVGEGT. V shed 7 bases, J shed 4 bases, and the junction held 10 bases outside the gene matches. The CDR3 has 15 amino acids. DNA for the CDR3: TGTGCCAGCAATCGGGACAGGGACATTCGCACTGAAGCTTTCTTT. Its protein is CASNRDRDIRTEAFF.

The V call is TRBV28, the J call TRBJ1-1, with a possible D match to TRBD1 (6 bases). Germline V gives CDR1 MDHEN, CDR2 SYDVKM. V lost 4 bases and J lost 7, with 13 bases in between. The CDR3 is 13 residues long. CDR3 sequence (DNA): TGTGCCAGCAGTTATGGGGGGGCAGATGAAGCTTTCTTT. Protein sequence: CASSYGGADEAFF.

The table lists this clonotype with many counts. The V and J genes are TRBV3-1 and TRBJ2-7, with 11 bases lining up with TRBD2. The germline CDR1 and CDR2 sequences are LGHDT and YNNKEL (reference sequence). CDR3 length: 15 amino acids. The ends lost 1 base at V and 4 bases at J; junction bases unmatched: 3. The CDR3, as DNA: TGTGCCAGCAGCCAAGCTAGCGGGAGGAGGTACGAGCAGTACTTC. Translated, it gives CASSQASGRRYEQYF.